The source of this TCR beta chain is a study of Ad26.COV2.S vaccination and SARS-CoV-2 variants. This CDR3 contains 16 residues. In its sample, this clone was seen once. What it binds is unknown. General study results and limits: Recipients of either vaccine or placebo displayed similar breadth of non-spike TCRs. In vaccinated individuals, spike-specific CD8+ and CD4+ T cell responses reportedly displayed substantial breadth.

Assay: immunoSEQ multiplex PCR; the TCRdb copy retains only in-frame clones and omits some. The data show roughly 140,000 clones, roughly 88% seen once. The chain combines TRBV21-1 with TRBJ2-4; TRBD1 reflects the table's D call only, with no check against the DNA. TRBV21-1 is labeled a pseudogene. This receptor was identified in a human donor who had recovered from COVID-19. This material consisted of peripheral blood, taken after recovery from COVID-19. CDR3 in amino acids: CASSKGTYLAKNIQYF. CDR3 nucleotide sequence: TGTGCCAGCAGCAAAGGGACATATCTAGCCAAAAACATTCAGTACTTC.